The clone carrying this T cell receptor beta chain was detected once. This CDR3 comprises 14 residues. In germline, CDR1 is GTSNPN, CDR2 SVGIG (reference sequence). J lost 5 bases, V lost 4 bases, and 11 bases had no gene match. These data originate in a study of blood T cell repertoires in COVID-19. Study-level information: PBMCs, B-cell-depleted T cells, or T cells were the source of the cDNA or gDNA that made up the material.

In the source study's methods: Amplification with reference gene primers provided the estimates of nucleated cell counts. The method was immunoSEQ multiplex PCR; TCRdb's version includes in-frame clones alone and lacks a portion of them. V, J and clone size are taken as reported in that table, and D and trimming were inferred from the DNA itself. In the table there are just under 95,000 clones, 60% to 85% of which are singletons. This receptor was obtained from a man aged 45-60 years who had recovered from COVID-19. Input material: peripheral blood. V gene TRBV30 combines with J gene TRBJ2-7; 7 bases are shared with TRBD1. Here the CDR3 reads CAWMGDRELNEQYF. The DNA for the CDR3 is TGTGCCTGGATGGGCGACAGGGAGCTCAACGAGCAGTACTTC. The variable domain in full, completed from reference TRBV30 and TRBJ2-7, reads SQTIHQWPATLVQPVGSPLSLECTVEGTSNPNLYWYRQAAGRGLQLLFYSVGIGQISSEVPQNLSASRPQDRQFILSSKKLLLSDSGFYLCAWMGDRELNEQYFGPGTRLTVT.